This T cell receptor beta chain was obtained from a study of blood T cell repertoires in COVID-19. Overall study context: The United States, Italy and Spain were the sources of the acute and convalescent COVID-19 samples.

The assay was immunoSEQ multiplex PCR, and TCRdb's table has in-frame clones only and misses some. The sample shows 300,000 to 400,000 clones, 75% to 90% of them seen only once. This clone was seen only a few times. Germline CDR1 reads SGHVS; CDR2 reads FNYEAQ. V shed 3 bases and J 3 bases; nucleotides not matched to a gene: 10. This CDR3 has 17 amino acids. The rearrangement uses TRBV7-6 and TRBJ2-3; 9 positions match TRBD2. This clonotype was obtained from a man in his 60s who had recovered from COVID-19. Sequencing was performed on PBMCs or T cells enriched from blood (not recorded which). This CDR3 is CASSLPIAGEVTDTQYF. CDR3 bases: TGTGCCAGCAGCTTGCCGATAGCGGGAGAGGTGACAGATACGCAGTATTTT.